This T cell receptor beta chain stems from a study of cytomegalovirus exposure and HLA in healthy donors (dated by TCRdb to 2015 to 2018). Study-level background: According to a later analysis, one platform produced both the roughly 120 validation repertoires and the roughly 650 repertoires of the first cohort. The study combined high-throughput TCR immunosequencing, statistical association of individual TCRs with disease status, and machine learning to predict cytomegalovirus infection status. The study aimed to test whether signatures of past pathogen exposure could be identified by cataloging public T cell receptors. In addition to the first cohort of approximately 650 subjects, a separate validation cohort of 120 different subjects was used.

The donors were included in the validation cohort of 120 subjects, a group kept apart from the roughly 680-subject first cohort. This clone was seen only a few times. Its antigen is not yet known. No much larger clonotype is one base removed from it; base qualities were not supplied. Findings and caveats that apply to the study as a whole: In the study, 150 to 200 TCR beta chains were listed as associated with cytomegalovirus. Cytomegalovirus status was reported to be diagnosed by the classifier with high specificity and sensitivity in both the original and validation cohorts. In a later analysis, TCRs clustered in the first cohort were found to also tend to co-occur in the roughly 130 validation repertoires, with over 90% of cluster scores above 0. In vitro tests confirmed that a few of the cytomegalovirus-associated TCR beta chains recognize cytomegalovirus antigens. While some public TCRs were present in many individuals, most TCR sequences turned up only very rarely across donors. The authors suggested that the approach could potentially be generalized to other disease states and immunological phenotypes. The validation cohort had no HLA typing available for a later analysis, so co-occurrence within that cohort was assessed over all 130 or so repertoires.

From the cysteine through the phenylalanine, the CDR3 covers 12 amino acids. Only the CDR3 region is kept as DNA, spanning 36 bases read in frame from base 1. Via the germline V gene, CDR1 is MDHEN and CDR2 SYDVKM. V is trimmed back by 7 bases and J by 6 bases, and the junction contains 6 bases that no gene match accounts for. Receptors were amplified or captured by the immunoSEQ multiplex PCR assay. In the authors' own workflow: To diagnose cytomegalovirus status from the catalog of TCR beta chain sequences, a statistical classification framework was built. Drawn from immuneACCESS, this table holds only the in-frame rearrangements with V and J called that TCRdb kept. Clones are partly lost; checked studies trace under half to an unresolved V gene and leave the rest unexplained. The DNA was the basis for D and trimming; V, J and clone size are from that table. The sample table shows a few hundred thousand clones, and approximately 83% are seen once. The top ten clonotypes cover 11% to 15% of the sample.

Sequencing was performed on PBMCs. Here the chain combines TRBV28 and TRBJ2-7, with 7 bases matching TRBD2. The clonotype originates from a woman aged 30 to 39 in good health and CMV-seropositive. In nucleotide form, the sequence is TGTGCCAGCACAGGGAGGGGTCTCGAGCAGTACTTC. It encodes CASTGRGLEQYF.